These 9 T cell receptor beta chains came from one sample sequenced in a study of cytomegalovirus exposure and HLA in healthy donors. Sequencing was performed with immunoSEQ multiplex PCR; in TCRdb, only in-frame clones are kept and a portion is missing. The sample lists approximately 180,000 clones, roughly 82% occurring once. Sequences were obtained from PBMCs. The receptor set was obtained from a woman aged 18-29 years in good health and CMV-seronegative.

V gene TRBV25-1 combines with J gene TRBJ2-3; TRBD1 aligns across 9 bases. This CDR3 spans 16 amino acids. CDR1 and CDR2 from the germline V gene are MGHDK and SYGVNS. The J segment lost 4 bases and the V segment lost 5 bases, leaving 10 bases of the junction unmatched. CDR3 coding DNA: TGTGCCAGCAGTCCGATGGGACAGGGTCTCGCAGATACGCAGTATTTT. Amino acids: CASSPMGQGLADTQYF.

CDR3 bases: TGTGCCAGCAGCTCCCCGGTTGAGGGTCAAGAGACCCAGTACTTC. Its translation is CASSSPVEGQETQYF. This chain connects TRBV11-2 to TRBJ2-5, with D possibly being TRBD2 (5 bases). This CDR3 region has 15 residues. Deletions cut 4 bases from V and 2 bases from J, with 14 bases between. The germline CDR1 and CDR2 sequences are SGHAT and FQNNGV.

The chain employs TRBV5-1 and TRBJ2-3; TRBD1 aligns across 8 bases. The germline gives CDR1 SGHRS, CDR2 YFSETQ. V dropped 3 bases and J dropped 4; count of bases not matched to a gene: 10. The CDR3 runs to 16 residues. The CDR3 reads CASSSPGTGFADTQYF. CDR3 nucleotides: TGCGCCAGCAGCTCACCCGGGACAGGATTCGCAGATACGCAGTATTTT.

The chain uses TRBV9 and TRBJ2-3; 10 bases line up with TRBD2. The CDR3 loop spans 17 amino acids. With V trimmed by 2 bases and J by 5 bases, 11 bases remained unmatched. Germline V CDR1 and CDR2: SGDLS, YYNGEE. As DNA, the CDR3 is TGTGCCAGCAGCGTCGGACAGAGCGGGAGGGTGGAAGATACGCAGTATTTT. As protein: CASSVGQSGRVEDTQYF.

The chain recombines TRBV27 with TRBJ1-1; a possible D gene is TRBD1 (5 bases). The germline V gene encodes CDR1 MNHEY and CDR2 SMNVEV (reference sequence). The CDR3 totals 16 residues. Trimming took off 8 bases at V and 0 bases at J, with 19 bases between the two ends. CDR3 region: CASSALTVNMNTEAFF. In DNA, the CDR3 is TGTGCCAGCTCCGCCCTGACAGTAAACATGAACACTGAAGCTTTCTTT.

CDR3 amino acids: CASSLLAYTYGYTF. The CDR3 DNA sequence: TGTGCCAGCAGTTTATTAGCGTACACCTATGGCTACACCTTC. The chain links TRBV28 to TRBJ1-2; D ambiguous. V was clipped by 1 base and J by 4 bases, with 10 bases between them. From germline, CDR1 is MDHEN and CDR2 SYDVKM. This CDR3 has 14 residues.

The CDR3 DNA sequence: TGTGCCAGCAGTCTACAGGGGGTCCATAATGAAAAACTGTTTTTT. The encoded protein is CASSLQGVHNEKLFF. The chain couples TRBV27 to TRBJ1-4; 8 nucleotides agree with TRBD1. The CDR3 covers 15 residues. V shed 5 bases, J shed 4 bases, and the junction held 6 bases outside the gene matches. CDR1 MNHEY and CDR2 SMNVEV come from the germline V gene (reference sequence).

This rearrangement joins TRBV10-2 to TRBJ1-5; D may be TRBD1 (5 bases). The V gene lost 3 bases and the J gene lost 7 bases, with 22 bases spanning the gap. From germline, CDR1 is WSHSY and CDR2 SAAADI. The CDR3 has 17 residues. The CDR3 sequence: CASSDLLAGVVEQPQHF. The CDR3 nucleotides are TGCGCCAGCAGTGATCTTCTGGCGGGGGTGGTAGAGCAGCCCCAGCATTTT.

V and J are TRBV7-2 and TRBJ2-7; 7 bases align to TRBD2. The CDR3 covers 14 residues. Germline V gives CDR1 SGHTA, CDR2 FQGNSA. Unmatched junction bases numbered 3, after V lost 2 bases and J lost 2 bases. The CDR3 DNA follows: TGTGCCAGCAGCTTAACTGGGACTACCTACGAGCAGTACTTC. Its translation: CASSLTGTTYEQYF.